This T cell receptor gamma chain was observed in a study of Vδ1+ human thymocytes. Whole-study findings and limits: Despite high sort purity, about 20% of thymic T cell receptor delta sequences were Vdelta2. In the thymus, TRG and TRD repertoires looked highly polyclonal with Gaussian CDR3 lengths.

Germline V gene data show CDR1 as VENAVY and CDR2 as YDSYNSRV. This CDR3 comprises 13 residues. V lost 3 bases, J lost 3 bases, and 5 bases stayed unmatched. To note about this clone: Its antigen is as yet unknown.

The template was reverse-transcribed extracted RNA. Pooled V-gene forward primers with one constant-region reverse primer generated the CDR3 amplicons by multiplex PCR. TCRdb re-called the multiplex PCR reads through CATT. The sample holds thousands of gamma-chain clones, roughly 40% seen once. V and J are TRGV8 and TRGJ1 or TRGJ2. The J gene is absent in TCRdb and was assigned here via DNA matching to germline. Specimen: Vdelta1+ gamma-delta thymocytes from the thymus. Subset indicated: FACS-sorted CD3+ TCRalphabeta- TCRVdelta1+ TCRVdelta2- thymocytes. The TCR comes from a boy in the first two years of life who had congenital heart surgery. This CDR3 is CATWDQGYYKKLF. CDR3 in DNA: TGTGCCACCTGGGATCAGGGTTATTATAAGAAACTCTTT.